Listed here is a single T cell receptor (beta chain). Its antigen is not identified. Other DNA sequences within the sample encode an identical CDR3. This entry is derived from a study of shared clonotypes between healthy human individuals. Whole-study context: The composition of the donors was a couple of women and a few men aged 18 to 49. Overall study findings and caveats: Among non-shared clonotypes, generation probabilities were lower than among those shared by all four donors.

Naive-designated CD8 cells lacked CD45RO, were positively enriched for CCR7, and omitted terminally differentiated effector memory CD45RA+ cells. Researchers divided each subset's genomic DNA evenly across several immunoSEQ plates. Sequenced by immunoSEQ multiplex PCR; TCRdb stores in-frame clones only, minus some. The table shows 600,000 or so clones, with roughly 98% occurring only once. Trimming took 8 bases from V and 7 from J; bases not matched to a gene: 4. The CDR3 has 12 amino acids. CDR1 MNHEY and CDR2 SVGAGI come from the germline V gene. The clonotype comes from a young man in good health. The chain couples TRBV6-5 to TRBJ2-1; 8 nucleotides align to TRBD2. The sequencing sample was made of naive CD8+ T cells sorted from blood. The CDR3 here is CASGLAGNEQFF. For the CDR3, the DNA is TGTGCCAGCGGACTAGCTGGGAATGAGCAGTTCTTC.